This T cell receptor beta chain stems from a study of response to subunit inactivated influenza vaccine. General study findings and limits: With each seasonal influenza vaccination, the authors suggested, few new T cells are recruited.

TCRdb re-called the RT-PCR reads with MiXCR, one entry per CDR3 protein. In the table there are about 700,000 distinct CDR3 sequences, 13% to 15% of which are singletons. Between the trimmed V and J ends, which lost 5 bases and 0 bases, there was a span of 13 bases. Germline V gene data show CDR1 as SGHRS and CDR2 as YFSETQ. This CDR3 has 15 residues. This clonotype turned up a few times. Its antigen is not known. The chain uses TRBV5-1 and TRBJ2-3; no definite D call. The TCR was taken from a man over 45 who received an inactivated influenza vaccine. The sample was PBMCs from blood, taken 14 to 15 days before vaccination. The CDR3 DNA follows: TGCGCCAGCAGGTCGGCCGGGCTGAGCACAGATACGCAGTATTTT. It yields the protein CASRSAGLSTDTQYF. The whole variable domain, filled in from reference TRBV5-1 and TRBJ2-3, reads KAGVTQTPRYLIKTRGQQVTLSCSPISGHRSVSWYQQTPGQGLQFLFEYFSETQRNKGNFPGRFSGRQFSNSRSEMNVSTLELGDSALYLCASRSAGLSTDTQYFGPGTRLTVL.